The clone carrying this TCR beta chain has just a few counts. Its matching antigen is unknown. Deletions cut 6 bases from V and 4 bases from J, with 13 bases between. Germline-derived CDR1 and CDR2 are SGHDT and YYEEEE. The CDR3 consists of 13 residues. TCRdb reprocessed the 5' RACE reads via MiXCR and lists one record per CDR3 protein. This sample has 200,000 or so distinct CDR3 sequences, with about a quarter found just once. The sample comes from a study of CD8 T cells in ankylosing spondylitis. General study findings and limits: It was reported that disease-linked clones were significantly enriched in matched ankylosing spondylitis synovial fluid. The study identified a TCR beta motif of about eight highly homologous variants that appeared characteristic of ankylosing spondylitis blood.

This receptor was identified in a male donor with ankylosing spondylitis or in good health (not recorded which). The V and J genes are TRBV5-6 and TRBJ1-1, with a weak D call TRBD1 (6 bases). Sequenced input: blood, either unsorted or a sorted T cell fraction (not recorded which). The CDR3 DNA reads as TGTGCCAGCACCTTACCCAGGGGCACTGAAGCTTTCTTT. It codes for CASTLPRGTEAFF.